What follows are 26 T cell receptor beta chains derived from one specimen sequenced in a study of T cell responses to AZD1222 COVID-19 vaccine. The repertoire was sequenced with immunoSEQ multiplex PCR; TCRdb's copy has only in-frame clones and lacks some. The sample holds 130,000 or so clones; around 94% are singletons and the top ten take around 6.6%. Sequences were derived from peripheral blood, sampled on day 0 of AZD1222 vaccination. These receptors all stem from an adult in good health.

The CDR3 nucleotides read TGTGCCAGCAGTGATAGGGGCTCCGGGACAGGGAACAATGAGCAGTTCTTC. Its protein product is CASSDRGSGTGNNEQFF. This chain uses TRBV25-1 with TRBJ2-1; 9 nucleotides align to TRBD1. Germline V gene sequence: CDR1 MGHDK, CDR2 SYGVNS. There are 17 residues in the CDR3. V lost 3 bases to trimming and J lost 5 bases; unmatched junction nucleotides: 11. Based on the CDR3 plus reference TRBV25-1 and TRBJ2-1, the full variable domain is EADIYQTPRYLVIGTGKKITLECSQTMGHDKMYWYQQDPGMELHLIHYSYGVNSTEKGDLSSESTVSRIRTEHFPLTLESARPSHTSQYLCASSDRGSGTGNNEQFFGPGTRLTVL.

Here the CDR3 DNA reads TGTGCCACCAGTGATGGGCCCTACGAGCAGTACTTC. Translated: CATSDGPYEQYF. The J gene is TRBJ2-7, the V gene TRBV24-1, with D unclear. The CDR3 covers 12 residues. In germline, CDR1 is KGHDR, CDR2 SFDVKD. Trimming pared 3 bases from V and 2 bases from J, leaving 4 bases between.

The V and J genes are TRBV5-1 and TRBJ2-6, with 7 nucleotides matching TRBD2. Per germline, CDR1 SGHRS and CDR2 YFSETQ. CDR3 length equals 16 residues. V gave up 2 bases and J gave up 4 bases; unmatched junction bases: 6. The CDR3 reads CASSLAGTTGANVLTF. The CDR3 DNA is TGCGCCAGCAGCTTAGCCGGGACTACCGGGGCCAACGTCCTGACTTTC.

The chain is built from TRBV11-2 and TRBJ2-7; possible D gene TRBD1, 6 bases. CDR1 and CDR2 from the germline V gene are SGHAT and FQNNGV. The CDR3 sequence is 16 residues long. With 4 bases removed from V and 5 bases from J, the gap between germline ends came to 21 bases. CDR3 sequence (DNA): TGTGCCAGCAGCTGGGCCCCAACCGGGACAATCAACGAGCAGTACTTC. Translation: CASSWAPTGTINEQYF.

CDR3 bases: TGTGCCAGCAGTCTACAGGGTCGGGATTCACCCCTCCACTTT. This gives the protein CASSLQGRDSPLHF. The chain uses TRBV5-4 and TRBJ1-6; D is perhaps TRBD1 (6 bases). V was clipped by 5 bases and J by 8 bases, with 14 bases between them. Germline CDR1 reads SGHNT; CDR2 reads YYREEE (reference sequence). The length of the CDR3 is 14 residues.

The chain combines TRBV12-3 or TRBV12-4 with TRBJ1-2; the D is unclear. Trimming took off 1 base at V and 4 bases at J, with 7 bases between the two ends. The CDR3 runs to 13 residues. The CDR3 DNA reads TGTGCCAGCAGTTTAGTCATCTCCTATGGCTACACCTTC. Translation gives CASSLVISYGYTF.

The chain is built from TRBV9 and TRBJ2-3; D perhaps matches TRBD2 (6 bases). Between the trimmed V and J ends, which lost 0 bases and 3 bases, there was a span of 14 bases. The CDR3 runs 16 residues. The germline V gene has CDR1 SGDLS and CDR2 YYNGEE. The CDR3 DNA reads TGTGCCAGCAGCGTAGTGGAGGGCGAAGGGACAGATACGCAGTATTTT. Its translation: CASSVVEGEGTDTQYF.

This chain uses TRBV5-1 with TRBJ1-4; a possible D gene is TRBD1 (6 bases). The CDR3 extends over 16 amino acids. Germline CDR1 and CDR2: SGHRS and YFSETQ. V lost 4 bases and J 0 bases, leaving 13 bases between the germline ends. DNA for the CDR3: TGCGCCAGCAGCCCCTCTACAGGGACAACTAATGAAAAACTGTTTTTT. Translation gives CASSPSTGTTNEKLFF.

The rearrangement uses TRBV7-8 and TRBJ1-2; D unclear. Germline loops: CDR1 SGHVS, CDR2 FQNEAQ. The CDR3 totals 13 residues. Trimming left V 3 bases short and J 3 bases short, with 8 bases between. This chain's CDR3 is CASSFGFDYGYTF. The CDR3 region has the DNA TGTGCCAGCAGCTTCGGGTTCGACTATGGCTACACCTTC.

This clone has just a few counts. This sequence joins TRBV9 and TRBJ2-7, with 9 bases fitting TRBD2. Per the germline V gene, CDR1 is SGDLS and CDR2 is YYNGEE. V lost 4 bases and J lost 2; bases outside the gene matches: 7. The CDR3 is made up of 15 amino acids. The CDR3 spells CASSPGVAGAYEQYF. CDR3 in DNA: TGTGCCAGCAGCCCTGGGGTAGCGGGGGCCTACGAGCAGTACTTC.

In its sample, this clone was seen once. The rearrangement joins TRBV7-2 to TRBJ1-1, with D maybe TRBD1 (5 bases). CDR1 is SGHTA and CDR2 is FQGNSA in the germline V gene. V lost 1 base to trimming and J lost 5 bases, with 14 bases between them. The CDR3 loop spans 15 amino acids. CDR3 nucleotides: TGTGCCAGCAGCTTAGGATCGTCGGGGGAGACTGAAGCTTTCTTT. It encodes CASSLGSSGETEAFF.

The gene calls are TRBV18 and TRBJ2-7, with a possible D match to TRBD2 (6 bases). The CDR3 totals 14 residues. Per germline, CDR1 KGHSH and CDR2 LQKENI. The V and J ends lost 3 bases and 1 base respectively, with 10 bases between them. This CDR3 is CASSPTGASYEQYF. The CDR3 DNA reads TGTGCCAGCTCACCCACGGGAGCTTCCTACGAGCAGTACTTC.

This rearrangement joins TRBV9 to TRBJ2-3; D unclear. The CDR3 is 16 amino acids. V lost 0 bases, J lost 4 bases, and 15 bases lay in between. The V gene's germline CDR1 is SGDLS and CDR2 YYNGEE. CDR3 DNA: TGTGCCAGCAGCGTAGAAGGCGCCCGAATCGCAGATACGCAGTATTTT. Its protein is CASSVEGARIADTQYF.

J is TRBJ1-4 and V is TRBV7-9; TRBD1 might be the D (5 bases). CDR1 and CDR2 from the germline V gene are SEHNR and FQNEAQ (reference sequence). The CDR3 extends over 15 amino acids. The ends were cut back, 5 bases at V and 5 bases at J, with 15 bases in the middle. For the CDR3, the DNA is TGTGCCAGCAGCCCGGGGACTACCCACAATGAAAAACTGTTTTTT. This gives the protein CASSPGTTHNEKLFF.

The rearrangement links TRBV28 to TRBJ2-7; 8 positions match TRBD2. The CDR3 has 14 amino acids. CDR1 is MDHEN, CDR2 SYDVKM, per germline. Trimming removed 4 bases from V and 2 bases from J; junction bases left unmatched: 4. This chain's CDR3 is CASSSNSGAYEQYF. The CDR3 DNA sequence: TGTGCCAGCAGTTCTAATAGCGGGGCCTACGAGCAGTACTTC.

A remark on this clone: At one end, the junction sequence differs from germline, possibly due to a read error. The rearrangement uses TRBV30 and TRBJ2-7; 12 bases map to TRBD2. The germline V gene has CDR1 GTSNPN and CDR2 SVGIG (reference sequence). The CDR3 sequence is 15 residues long. The DNA for the CDR3 is TGTGCCTGGAGCCTAGGACTAGCGGGATCCTACCAGCAGTACTTC. This translates into CAWSLGLAGSYQQYF.

The chain joins TRBV5-8 to TRBJ1-4; unclear D gene. Germline CDR1 reads SGHTS; CDR2 reads YDEGEE. The CDR3 is made up of 14 amino acids. Trimming pared 5 bases from V and 7 bases from J, leaving 15 bases between. The chain's CDR3 is CASRFLLTSEKLFF. In DNA form, the CDR3 reads TGTGCCAGCAGATTTCTACTAACCAGTGAAAAACTGTTTTTT.

This rearrangement joins TRBV18 to TRBJ2-3; tentatively, D is TRBD1 (5 bases). Germline values: CDR1 KGHSH, CDR2 LQKENI. Trimming stripped 1 base from V and 3 bases from J, with 17 bases between. CDR3 length equals 17 residues. CDR3: CASSPRQEKGSTDTQYF. DNA for the CDR3: TGTGCCAGCTCACCACGCCAGGAGAAGGGGTCTACAGATACGCAGTATTTT. The variable domain in full, completed from reference TRBV18 and TRBJ2-3, reads NAGVMQNPRHLVRRRGQEARLRCSPMKGHSHVYWYRQLPEEGLKFMVYLQKENIIDESGMPKERFSAEFPKEGPSILRIQQVVRGDSAAYFCASSPRQEKGSTDTQYFGPGTRLTVL.

V gene TRBV7-9 combines with J gene TRBJ1-5; 12 nucleotides match TRBD1. Germline CDR1 and CDR2: SEHNR and FQNEAQ (reference sequence). V lost 6 bases and J lost 5; bases outside the gene matches: 8. This CDR3 has 16 residues. The CDR3, as DNA: TGTGCCAGCAGTCGAAGGGACAGGGGGCGAGATCAGCCCCAGCATTTT. Residues: CASSRRDRGRDQPQHF.

The chain has TRBV24-1 and TRBJ2-1, with 11 positions matching TRBD2. Germline values: CDR1 KGHDR, CDR2 SFDVKD. Trimming at V came to 1 base and at J to 5 bases, leaving 3 bases not matched to a gene. The length of the CDR3 is 16 residues. In DNA form, the CDR3 reads TGTGCCACCAGTGATTTAGGTAGCGGGAGGGACAATGAGCAGTTCTTC. Translated, it gives CATSDLGSGRDNEQFF.

This chain joins TRBV28 and TRBJ1-1; D unresolved. The V and J ends lost 7 bases and 4 bases respectively, with 7 bases between them. This CDR3 has 11 residues. Per germline, CDR1 MDHEN and CDR2 SYDVKM. The CDR3 is CASTPGTEAFF. For the CDR3, the DNA is TGTGCCAGCACCCCTGGCACTGAAGCTTTCTTT.

The rearrangement uses TRBV30 and TRBJ1-4; no definite D call. This CDR3 has 12 residues. The germline V gene encodes CDR1 GTSNPN and CDR2 SVGIG (reference sequence). V was clipped by 0 bases and J by 8 bases, with 7 bases between them. The CDR3 nucleotides read TGTGCCTGGAGTGTTATGGGGGAAAAACTGTTTTTT. Protein sequence: CAWSVMGEKLFF.

The chain recombines TRBV30 with TRBJ2-6; the D gene is possibly TRBD1 (5 bases). Germline V gene sequence: CDR1 GTSNPN, CDR2 SVGIG (reference sequence). The length of the CDR3 is 14 residues. V was trimmed by 4 bases and J by 0 bases, leaving 7 bases between them. The CDR3 reads CAWKQDSGANVLTF. In nucleotides, the CDR3 is TGTGCCTGGAAACAGGACTCTGGGGCCAACGTCCTGACTTTC.

This chain links TRBV27 with TRBJ2-7; D call uncertain. V shed 3 bases and J shed 0 bases, with 6 bases lying between them. The CDR3 runs 13 residues. Germline values: CDR1 MNHEY, CDR2 SMNVEV (reference sequence). Written as DNA, the CDR3 is TGTGCCAGCAGTTTCGGCTTCTCCTACGAGCAGTACTTC. It specifies CASSFGFSYEQYF.

The chain recombines TRBV28 with TRBJ2-7; no definite D call. This CDR3 contains 11 residues. Germline V gives CDR1 MDHEN, CDR2 SYDVKM. V lost 3 bases, J lost 6 bases, and 6 bases lay in between. The CDR3 DNA follows: TGTGCCAGCAGTTTTTTCCGCGAGCAGTACTTC. Translation gives CASSFFREQYF.

The V and J genes are TRBV27 and TRBJ1-1, with D possibly TRBD1 on 5 matching bases. The CDR3 totals 15 residues. From germline, CDR1 is MNHEY and CDR2 SMNVEV (reference sequence). Deletions cut 3 bases from V and 3 bases from J, with 14 bases between. The CDR3 DNA follows: TGTGCCAGCAGTTTCAGGGCCTTGGGGGACACTGAAGCTTTCTTT. As protein: CASSFRALGDTEAFF.